The rows below give T cell receptor beta chains drawn from one sample of a study of blood T cell repertoires in COVID-19. This table comes from immunoSEQ multiplex PCR, and its TCRdb copy is limited to in-frame clones, with some not included. The sample yields about 25,000 clones, 82% seen once. Source material: peripheral blood. The source of these receptors is a man older than 75 with active or convalescent COVID-19. The CDR3 runs from the conserved cysteine through the conserved F or W. D genes are given only for firm matches. Clone size, where shown, is once, few, many, or a class for clones that have expanded.

abundance | j_gene | v_gene | len | d_gene | CDR3aa | CDR3nt
- | TRBJ2-7 | TRBV11-1 | 15 | TRBD1 | CASSFLGTATYEQYF | TGTGCCAGCAGCTTCCTCGGGACAGCCACCTACGAGCAGTACTTC
- | TRBJ2-3 | TRBV5-1 | 16 | TRBD2 | CASSLVGRGGSYTQYF | TGCGCCAGCAGCTTGGTGGGCCGGGGGGGCTCTTATACGCAGTATTTT
- | TRBJ1-2 | TRBV6-5 | 12 | - | CASNPGYSGYTF | TGTGCCAGCAATCCGGGATATAGCGGCTACACCTTC
- | TRBJ2-2 | TRBV5-1 | 16 | TRBD1 | CASSLPGQPNTGELFF | TGCGCCAGCAGCTTGCCGGGACAGCCGAACACCGGGGAGCTGTTTTTT
few | TRBJ2-5 | TRBV4-2 | 15 | TRBD1 | CASSHAGQGDETQYF | TGTGCCAGCAGCCATGCAGGACAGGGGGACGAGACCCAGTACTTC
few | TRBJ2-7 | TRBV3-1/TRBV3-2 | 13 | - | CASSRALTYEQYF | TGTGCCAGCAGCCGAGCCCTAACCTACGAGCAGTACTTC
- | TRBJ2-4 | TRBV6-4 | 13 | - | CASSEEQGNIQYF | TGTGCCAGCAGTGAGGAACAGGGAAACATTCAGTACTTC
- | TRBJ2-7 | TRBV18 | 14 | TRBD1 | CASSQGQSSYEQYF | TGTGCCAGCTCACAGGGACAGAGCTCCTACGAGCAGTACTTC
- | TRBJ1-2 | TRBV5-1 | 14 | - | CASSLVSAEYGYTF | TGCGCCAGCAGCTTGGTGTCTGCAGAATATGGCTACACCTTC
few | TRBJ2-7 | TRBV28 | 15 | TRBD2 | CASSSPSSGTYEQYF | TGTGCCAGCAGTTCACCTTCTAGCGGTACCTACGAGCAGTACTTC
- | TRBJ2-7 | TRBV5-6 | 16 | - | CASTILDTEVSYEQYF | TGTGCCAGCACCATCTTGGACACTGAAGTATCCTACGAGCAGTACTTC
- | TRBJ2-7 | TRBV14 | 11 | - | CASSQDGEQYF | TGTGCCAGCAGCCAAGACGGCGAGCAGTACTTC
- | TRBJ1-1 | TRBV6-5 | 12 | - | CASSLRGTEAFF | TGTGCCAGCAGCCTTAGGGGCACTGAAGCTTTCTTT
- | TRBJ2-1 | TRBV5-4 | 15 | - | CASSNFGGTYNEQFF | TGTGCCAGCAGCAATTTCGGGGGTACCTACAATGAGCAGTTCTTC
- | TRBJ2-2 | TRBV7-3 | 14 | - | CASSFQGGPGELFF | TGTGCCAGCAGCTTCCAGGGGGGTCCCGGGGAGCTGTTTTTT
few | TRBJ2-5 | TRBV5-8 | 15 | - | CASSLEEGTEETQYF | TGTGCCAGCAGCTTGGAAGAGGGCACCGAAGAGACCCAGTACTTC
medium-sized | TRBJ2-2 | TRBV24-1 | 15 | - | CATSDYNLNTGELFF | TGTGCCACCAGTGATTATAACTTAAACACCGGGGAGCTGTTTTTT
- | TRBJ2-5 | TRBV2 | 15 | TRBD2 | CASSVGAGGGETQYF | TGTGCCAGCAGTGTGGGAGCGGGGGGGGGAGAGACCCAGTACTTC
- | TRBJ1-5 | TRBV28 | 15 | - | CASASGGGGNQPQHF | TGTGCCAGCGCCTCTGGGGGAGGGGGGAATCAGCCCCAGCATTTT
- | TRBJ2-6 | TRBV2 | 16 | - | CASRWDTTSGANVLTF | TGTGCCAGCAGATGGGACACCACCTCTGGGGCCAACGTCCTGACTTTC
- | TRBJ2-5 | TRBV28 | 15 | TRBD1 | CASTETGGPAETQYF | TGTGCCAGCACGGAGACAGGGGGCCCAGCGGAGACCCAGTACTTC
- | TRBJ1-2 | TRBV10-3 | 11 | - | CAISGAYGYTF | TGTGCCATCAGTGGAGCCTATGGCTACACCTTC
- | TRBJ1-5 | TRBV5-1 | 14 | - | CASSLSGLGQPQHF | TGCGCCAGCAGCTTGAGCGGGCTGGGTCAGCCCCAGCATTTT
- | TRBJ1-1 | TRBV5-4 | 12 | - | CASSLVGGAAFF | TGTGCCAGCAGCTTGGTCGGGGGAGCCGCTTTCTTT
- | TRBJ2-7 | TRBV7-2 | 11 | - | CASSLSYEQYF | TGTGCCAGCAGCCTCTCCTACGAGCAGTACTTC
- | TRBJ1-3 | TRBV14 | 17 | - | CASSPRQVLRSGNTIYF | TGTGCCAGCAGCCCTCGACAGGTCCTTCGGTCCGGAAACACCATATATTTT
- | TRBJ1-6 | TRBV7-9 | 14 | TRBD1 | CASSLTGNNSPLHF | TGTGCCAGCAGCCTGACAGGGAATAATTCACCCCTCCACTTT
once | TRBJ2-7 | TRBV5-1 | 14 | - | CASSLAVDLREQYF | TGCGCCAGCAGCTTGGCAGTTGATCTTCGCGAGCAGTACTTC
- | TRBJ2-7 | TRBV3-1/TRBV3-2 | 15 | TRBD2 | CASSPGTSGNYEQYF | TGTGCCAGCAGCCCCGGGACTAGCGGGAACTACGAGCAGTACTTC
- | TRBJ2-3 | TRBV7-8 | 15 | TRBD2 | CASSPAAGGPDTQYF | TGTGCCAGCAGCCCCGCAGCGGGGGGGCCAGATACGCAGTATTTT
- | TRBJ1-4 | TRBV28 | 18 | TRBD1 | CASSLLGQGAGGNEKLFF | TGTGCCAGCAGTTTGCTTGGACAGGGGGCTGGAGGAAATGAAAAACTGTTTTTT
- | TRBJ1-4 | TRBV19 | 14 | TRBD1 | CASSGGTGAEKLFF | TGTGCCAGTAGTGGAGGGACAGGGGCTGAAAAACTGTTTTTT
few | TRBJ2-1 | TRBV7-6 | 14 | - | CASSSGSSTPEQFF | TGTGCCAGCAGTTCGGGATCTAGCACCCCTGAGCAGTTCTTC
- | TRBJ2-1 | TRBV18 | 17 | TRBD2 | CASSPLGGVSSYNEQFF | TGTGCCAGCTCACCCCTCGGGGGGGTATCATCCTACAATGAGCAGTTCTTC
- | TRBJ2-7 | TRBV19 | 14 | TRBD1 | CASSIGQGYYEQYF | TGTGCCAGTAGTATCGGACAGGGATACTACGAGCAGTACTTC
- | TRBJ2-1 | TRBV5-4 | 15 | TRBD1 | CASSLAGTDYNEQFF | TGTGCCAGCAGCCTCGCCGGGACAGACTACAATGAGCAGTTCTTC
- | TRBJ1-5 | TRBV6-1 | 16 | - | CASSVQGLRSNQPQHF | TGTGCCAGCAGTGTTCAGGGGCTACGGAGCAATCAGCCCCAGCATTTT
- | TRBJ1-2 | TRBV6-5 | 13 | - | CASYRAPLYGYTF | TGTGCCTCATACAGGGCTCCCCTCTATGGCTACACCTTC
once | TRBJ2-5 | TRBV4-1 | 16 | TRBD2 | CASSQEGLAGGETQYF | TGCGCCAGCAGCCAAGAGGGTCTAGCGGGCGGGGAGACCCAGTACTTC
few | TRBJ2-7 | TRBV29-1 | 12 | - | CSVDSGTYEQYF | TGCAGCGTTGACAGCGGTACCTACGAGCAGTACTTC
once | TRBJ2-2 | TRBV10-2 | 13 | - | CASTVGGTGELFF | TGCGCCAGCACTGTGGGGGGCACCGGGGAGCTGTTTTTT
- | TRBJ2-5 | TRBV3-1/TRBV3-2 | 15 | - | CASSQAGVTFKTQYF | TGTGCCAGCAGCCAAGCCGGGGTAACTTTTAAGACCCAGTACTTC
- | TRBJ2-4 | TRBV23-1 | 19 | TRBD1 | CASSQSARGRVVAKNIQYF | TGCGCCAGCAGTCAATCGGCCAGGGGGCGCGTGGTTGCCAAAAACATTCAGTACTTC
- | TRBJ1-1 | TRBV18 | 14 | - | CASSPNPGQSVAFF | TGTGCCAGCTCACCAAATCCTGGACAATCGGTGGCTTTCTTT
- | TRBJ1-2 | TRBV2 | 14 | TRBD1 | CASSVAGTVYGYTF | TGTGCCAGCAGTGTCGCCGGGACAGTTTATGGCTACACCTTC